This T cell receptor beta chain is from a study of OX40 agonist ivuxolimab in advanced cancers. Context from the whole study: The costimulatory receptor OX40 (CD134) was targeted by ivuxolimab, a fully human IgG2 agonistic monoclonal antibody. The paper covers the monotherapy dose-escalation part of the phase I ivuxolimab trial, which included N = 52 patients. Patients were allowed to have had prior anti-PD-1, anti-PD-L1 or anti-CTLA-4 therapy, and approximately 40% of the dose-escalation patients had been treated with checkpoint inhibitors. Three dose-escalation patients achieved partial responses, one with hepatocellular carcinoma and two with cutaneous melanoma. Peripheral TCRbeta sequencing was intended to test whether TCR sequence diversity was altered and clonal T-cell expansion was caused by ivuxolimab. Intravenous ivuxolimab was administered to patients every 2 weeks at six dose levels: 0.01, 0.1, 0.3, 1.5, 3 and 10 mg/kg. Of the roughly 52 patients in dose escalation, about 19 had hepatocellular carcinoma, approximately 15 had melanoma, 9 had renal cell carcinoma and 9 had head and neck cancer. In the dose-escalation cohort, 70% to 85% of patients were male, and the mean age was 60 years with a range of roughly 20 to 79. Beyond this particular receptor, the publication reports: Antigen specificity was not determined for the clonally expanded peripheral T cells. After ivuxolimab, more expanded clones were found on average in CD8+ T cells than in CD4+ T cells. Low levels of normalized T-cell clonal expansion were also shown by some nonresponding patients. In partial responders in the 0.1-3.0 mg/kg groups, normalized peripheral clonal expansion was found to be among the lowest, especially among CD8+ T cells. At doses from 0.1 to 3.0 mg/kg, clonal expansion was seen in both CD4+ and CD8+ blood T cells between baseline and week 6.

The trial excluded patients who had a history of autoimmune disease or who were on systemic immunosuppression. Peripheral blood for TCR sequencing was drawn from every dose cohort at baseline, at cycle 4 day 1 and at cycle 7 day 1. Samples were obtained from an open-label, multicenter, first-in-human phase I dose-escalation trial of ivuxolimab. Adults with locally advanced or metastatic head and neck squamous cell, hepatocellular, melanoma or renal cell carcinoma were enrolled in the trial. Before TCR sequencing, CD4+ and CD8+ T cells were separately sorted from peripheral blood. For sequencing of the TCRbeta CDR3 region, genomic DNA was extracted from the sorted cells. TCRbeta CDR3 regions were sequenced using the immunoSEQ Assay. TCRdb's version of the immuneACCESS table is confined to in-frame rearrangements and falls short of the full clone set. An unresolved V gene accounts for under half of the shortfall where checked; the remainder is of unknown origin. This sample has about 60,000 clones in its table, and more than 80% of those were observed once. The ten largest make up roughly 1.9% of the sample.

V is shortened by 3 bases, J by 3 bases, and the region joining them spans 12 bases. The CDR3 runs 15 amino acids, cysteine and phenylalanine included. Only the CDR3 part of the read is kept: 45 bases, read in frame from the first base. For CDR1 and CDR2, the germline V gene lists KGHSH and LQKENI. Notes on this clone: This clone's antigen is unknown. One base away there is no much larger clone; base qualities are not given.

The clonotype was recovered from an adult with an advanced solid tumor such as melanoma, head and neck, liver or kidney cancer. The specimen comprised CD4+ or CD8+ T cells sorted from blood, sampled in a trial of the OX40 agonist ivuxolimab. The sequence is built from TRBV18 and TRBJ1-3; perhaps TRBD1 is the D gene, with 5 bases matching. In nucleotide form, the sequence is TGTGCCAGCTCACCTGGGGGAAAACTTGGAAACACCATATATTTT. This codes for CASSPGGKLGNTIYF.